This TCR beta chain was sequenced in a study of T cell responses to AZD1222 COVID-19 vaccine. Trimming took off 0 bases at V and 0 bases at J, with 3 bases between the two ends. CDR3 length: 13 amino acids. The germline V gene has CDR1 SGHDT and CDR2 YYEEEE. Assay: immunoSEQ multiplex PCR; the TCRdb copy retains only in-frame clones and omits some. The table shows about 66,000 clones, with more than 75% occurring only once. Of note for this clone: What it binds is not known.

Whole-study findings and limits: Only a handful of people who got AZD1222 tested seropositive at baseline. There were mostly white British donors and more females than males, and clonal diversity was possibly underestimated.

J is TRBJ1-1 and V is TRBV5-6; no clear D. The material sequenced was peripheral blood, taken on day 0 of AZD1222 vaccination. This TCR derives from an adult in good health. CDR3 in amino acids: CASSLGVNTEAFF. The CDR3 DNA sequence: TGTGCCAGCAGCTTGGGGGTGAACACTGAAGCTTTCTTT.